The 29 T cell receptor beta chains below were found in one sample sequenced in a study of blood T cells in healthy people across ages. The authors ran a second PCR of about 6 to 12 cycles using a sample-barcoded 5' primer and a J-beta primer mix. TCRdb itself ran the 5' RACE reads through MiXCR, one entry per CDR3 protein. Of approximately 320,000 distinct CDR3 sequences listed, around 29% are singletons. The sample consisted of blood. These receptors were collected from a woman in her sixties or seventies in good health.

The rearrangement uses TRBV2 and TRBJ2-3, with TRBD1 matching 8 bases. The CDR3 runs to 14 residues. Looked up from germline, CDR1 is SNHLY and CDR2 is FYNNEI. Trimming at V came to 6 bases and at J to 2 bases, leaving 4 bases not matched to a gene. The CDR3 reads CASRTGAITDTQYF. In nucleotides, the CDR3 is TGTGCCAGCAGGACAGGGGCGATCACAGATACGCAGTATTTT.

V gene TRBV29-1 combines with J gene TRBJ1-1; D possibly corresponds to TRBD1 (5 bases). This CDR3 has 14 residues. Trimming shortened V by 7 bases and J by 6 bases, and 21 bases separated the two germline ends. The germline CDR1 and CDR2 sequences are SQVTM and ANQGSEA. The CDR3 here is CSAGSTAPGAEAFF. The DNA of the CDR3 is TGCAGCGCTGGGTCGACAGCCCCAGGCGCTGAAGCTTTCTTT.

The J gene is TRBJ1-2, the V gene TRBV6-6; a possible D gene is TRBD1 (5 bases). Germline loops: CDR1 MNHNY, CDR2 SVGAGI (reference sequence). Trimming stripped 7 bases from V and 4 bases from J, with 13 bases between. The CDR3 is 13 amino acids. The CDR3 DNA reads TGTGCCAGCACCCATGGGGGACGCTATGGCTACACCTTC. Translated: CASTHGGRYGYTF.

The CDR3 region is CASSLWGTRVSFGNEQFF. The CDR3 DNA follows: TGTGCCAGCAGCCTCTGGGGGACTAGGGTTTCTTTTGGGAATGAGCAGTTCTTC. This chain links TRBV5-6 with TRBJ2-1, with TRBD2 identical over 8 bases. CDR1 is SGHDT and CDR2 is YYEEEE in the germline V gene. The ends lost 4 bases at V and 7 bases at J; junction bases unmatched: 19. This CDR3 has 18 amino acids.

As concerns this clonotype: Germline is not matched at one junction end, which may reflect a read error. The J gene is TRBJ2-5, the V gene TRBV29-1, with 10 bases matching TRBD2. CDR1 is SQVTM, CDR2 ANQGSEA, per germline. The CDR3 length is 12 residues. The DNA of the CDR3 is TGCAGCGTTGAGTTTGAGGGACTAGCGAAGATCTTC. Protein product: CSVEFEGLAKIF.

This chain links TRBV20-1 with TRBJ1-1, with no clear D. V lost 0 bases to trimming and J lost 2 bases, with 13 bases between them. The CDR3 is made up of 15 amino acids. Germline assignment: CDR1 DFQATT and CDR2 SNEGSKA (reference sequence). The CDR3 spells CSARDWSGVNTEAFF. As DNA, the CDR3 is TGCAGTGCTAGAGATTGGTCTGGGGTTAACACTGAAGCTTTCTTT.

The chain uses TRBV29-1 and TRBJ2-5, with 8 bases identical to TRBD1. The J call could be wrong; TRBJ2-7 is a better fit for the DNA end. Germline CDR1 SQVTM, CDR2 ANQGSEA. The CDR3 totals 13 residues. Here the CDR3 DNA reads TGCAGCGTGGGGGACAGGTACCTATACGAGCAGTACTTC. It yields the protein CSVGDRYLYEQYF.

The chain is built from TRBV28 and TRBJ1-6, with 7 bases lining up with TRBD1. Germline V gene lookup returns CDR1 MDHEN and CDR2 SYDVKM. The CDR3 runs to 14 residues. The V segment lost 6 bases and the J segment 8 bases; nucleotides outside the gene matches: 7. The CDR3 coding sequence is TGTGCCAGCAGGCCCGGACAGGTGGATTCACCCCTCCACTTT. It is translated as CASRPGQVDSPLHF.

This clonotype was detected a few times. The CDR3 nucleotides are TGTGCCAGCAGTTACTCCAACAGGGTAGAGACCCAGTACTTC. Translated, it gives CASSYSNRVETQYF. This chain connects TRBV6-5 to TRBJ2-5; possibly TRBD1 for D (6 bases). Germline V gene sequence: CDR1 MNHEY, CDR2 SVGAGI. The length of the CDR3 is 14 residues. Trimming shortened V by 0 bases and J by 4 bases, and 9 bases separated the two germline ends.

This clonotype came up many times. The chain is built from TRBV6-5 and TRBJ2-7; 9 nucleotides match TRBD1. The CDR3 has 15 amino acids. CDR1 MNHEY and CDR2 SVGAGI come from the germline V gene. V shed 6 bases, J shed 2 bases, and the junction held 8 bases outside the gene matches. The CDR3, as DNA: TGTGCCAGCAGGCATAGAGGACAGGGGCCCTACGAGCAGTACTTC. Protein sequence: CASRHRGQGPYEQYF.

Only a few counts were recorded for this clonotype. Since the CDR3 does not end with the conserved phenylalanine or tryptophan, this likely comes from a read error. The chain couples TRBV4-3 to TRBJ2-1, with no clear D. This CDR3 is 15 amino acids long. Germline V gene data show CDR1 as LGHNA and CDR2 as YSLEER. V lost 0 bases to trimming and J lost 2 bases, with 8 bases between them. The CDR3 DNA reads TGCGCCAGCAGCCAAGATCGAGGCCCCTACAATGAGCAGTTCTCC. Protein: CASSQDRGPYNEQFS.

This clonotype was seen more than once but under ten times. The V gene is TRBV29-1, the J gene TRBJ1-2, with D maybe TRBD1 (5 bases). Germline CDR1 reads SQVTM; CDR2 reads ANQGSEA. Between the trimmed V and J ends, which lost 6 bases and 1 base, there was a span of 9 bases. The CDR3 sequence is 12 residues long. CDR3 region: CSVEDNNYGYTF. The CDR3 DNA reads as TGCAGCGTGGAGGACAATAACTATGGCTACACCTTC.

This chain uses TRBV4-3 with TRBJ1-2, with no clear D. Per the germline V gene, CDR1 is LGHNA and CDR2 is YSLEER. Trimming removed 0 bases at V and 1 base at J, with 6 bases between. CDR3 length equals 14 residues. CDR3 amino acids: CASSQDGSNYGYTF. Here the CDR3 DNA reads TGCGCCAGCAGCCAAGATGGCAGTAACTATGGCTACACCTTC.

The chain employs TRBV24-1 and TRBJ2-1; 9 positions agree with TRBD2. CDR1 and CDR2 from the germline V gene are KGHDR and SFDVKD. The CDR3 is 17 residues long. The ends lost 4 bases at V and 0 bases at J; junction bases unmatched: 6. This CDR3 reads CATSDPSGGSSYNEQFF. CDR3 sequence (DNA): TGTGCCACCAGTGACCCAAGCGGGGGGAGCTCCTACAATGAGCAGTTCTTC.

This clonotype has a handful of counts. The J gene is TRBJ2-5, the V gene TRBV7-3, with D tentatively TRBD1 (5 bases). CDR1 SGHTA and CDR2 FQGTGA come from the germline V gene. CDR3 length: 14 residues. The ends were cut back, 1 base at V and 4 bases at J, with 10 bases in the middle. The CDR3: CASSLNPGSETQYF. The CDR3 coding sequence is TGTGCCAGCAGCTTAAACCCAGGGTCAGAGACCCAGTACTTC.

This clonotype was picked up many times. The chain carries TRBV9 and TRBJ1-4, with 7 positions matching TRBD1. Germline CDR1 SGDLS, CDR2 YYNGEE. After removal of 3 bases from V and 8 bases from J, the junction contained 7 bases not matched to a gene. This CDR3 region has 14 residues. The CDR3 reads CASSGRQGREKLFF. The CDR3 bases are TGTGCCAGCAGCGGGCGACAGGGAAGAGAAAAACTGTTTTTT. Filled out from reference TRBV9 and TRBJ1-4, the complete variable domain reads DSGVTQTPKHLITATGQRVTLRCSPRSGDLSVYWYQQSLDQGLQFLIQYYNGEERAKGNILERFSAQQFPDLHSELNLSSLELGDSALYFCASSGRQGREKLFFGSGTQLSVL.

The CDR3 DNA reads TGCGCCAGCAGCTTTGGACTGCTCACCTACAATGAGCAGTTCTTC. Its translation is CASSFGLLTYNEQFF. The chain links TRBV5-1 to TRBJ2-1; the D gene is possibly TRBD2 (5 bases). Between the trimmed V and J ends, which lost 2 bases and 2 bases, there was a span of 11 bases. The CDR3 consists of 15 residues. CDR1 and CDR2 (germline): SGHRS, YFSETQ.

The chain has TRBV3-1 and TRBJ1-2, with a tentative D call TRBD1 (6 bases). There are 13 residues in the CDR3. Germline assignment: CDR1 LGHDT and CDR2 YNNKEL (reference sequence). Between the trimmed V and J ends, which lost 4 bases and 8 bases, there was a span of 14 bases. The CDR3: CASSLDRRRGYTF. Written as DNA, the CDR3 is TGTGCCAGCAGCCTGGACAGACGTCGGGGCTACACCTTC.

The V gene is TRBV3-1, the J gene TRBJ1-6, with TRBD1 identical over 7 bases. The germline V gene encodes CDR1 LGHDT and CDR2 YNNKEL (reference sequence). The trim removed 6 bases at V and 15 bases at J, leaving 14 bases unmatched. CDR3 size: 14 residues. CDR3 bases: TGTGCCAGCAGACCAAACGGACAGGTAGTTCACCTCCACTTT. The encoded protein is CASRPNGQVVHLHF.

The chain uses TRBV5-1 and TRBJ2-1, with 12 bases aligning to TRBD1. The CDR3 consists of 16 residues. J gave up 10 bases and V 0 bases, and 8 bases lay outside the gene matches. Per germline, CDR1 SGHRS and CDR2 YFSETQ. In DNA, the CDR3 is TGCGCCAGCAGCTTGGGGACCGGGACAGGGGGCCGGGAGCAGTTCTTC. It yields the protein CASSLGTGTGGREQFF.

This rearrangement joins TRBV7-2 to TRBJ2-6, with 9 bases lining up with TRBD2. The germline CDR1 and CDR2 sequences are SGHTA and FQGNSA. Trimming took 5 bases from V and 0 from J; bases not matched to a gene: 5. The CDR3 sequence is 17 residues long. Here the CDR3 reads CASSVSGSNSGANVLTF. Written as DNA, the CDR3 is TGTGCCAGCAGCGTTAGCGGGAGCAACTCTGGGGCCAACGTCCTGACTTTC.

This clonotype was seen more than once but under ten times. V is TRBV28 and J is TRBJ1-2; TRBD1 is a possible D gene (5 bases). Trimming cost V 2 bases and J 5 bases, with 6 bases left between them. The CDR3 spans 12 residues. CDR1 MDHEN and CDR2 SYDVKM come from the germline V gene. This CDR3 reads CASSLQGYGYTF. Here the CDR3 DNA reads TGTGCCAGCAGTTTACAGGGTTATGGCTACACCTTC.

This clonotype has ten or more counts. J is TRBJ2-1 and V is TRBV20-1; D ambiguous. From germline, CDR1 is DFQATT and CDR2 SNEGSKA (reference sequence). V gave up 5 bases and J gave up 5 bases, with 4 bases separating them. CDR3 size: 10 residues. The CDR3 nucleotides read TGCAGTGCTTGGGACAATGAGCAGTTCTTC. Protein: CSAWDNEQFF.

The CDR3 sequence: CASSLAPDSAKNIQYF. The CDR3 nucleotides read TGTGCCAGCAGTTTAGCACCGGACTCAGCCAAAAACATTCAGTACTTC. This chain uses TRBV28 with TRBJ2-4; weak D call: TRBD2 (5 bases). This CDR3 contains 16 residues. Trimming shortened V by 2 bases and J by 0 bases, and 11 bases separated the two germline ends. Germline V CDR1 and CDR2: MDHEN, SYDVKM.

This clonotype was counted a few times. This rearrangement joins TRBV29-1 to TRBJ2-5; 10 bases fit TRBD1. The DNA end is a closer match to TRBJ2-7, so the J assignment may be wrong. Germline V gene data show CDR1 as SQVTM and CDR2 as ANQGSEA. The CDR3 loop spans 17 amino acids. CDR3: CSVQVPGTGAFNDEQYF. The DNA for the CDR3 is TGCAGCGTTCAGGTGCCCGGGACAGGGGCGTTCAACGACGAGCAGTACTTC.

At least ten counts were recorded for this clonotype. The chain has TRBV27 and TRBJ2-1; D might be TRBD2 (6 bases). Trimming removed 5 bases from V and 2 bases from J, with 16 bases in between. Germline lookup yields CDR1 MNHEY and CDR2 SMNVEV (reference sequence). This CDR3 spans 16 amino acids. The CDR3 protein is CASSPVGRGPYNEQFF. Written as DNA, the CDR3 is TGTGCCAGCAGTCCCGTGGGGCGGGGCCCCTACAATGAGCAGTTCTTC.

For this clonotype: A junction boundary mismatches the germline segment, possibly from a read error. The chain couples TRBV5-6 to TRBJ2-5, with D unresolved. Germline-derived CDR1 and CDR2 are SGHDT and YYEEEE. The CDR3 contains 13 residues. CDR3 amino acids: CAGSYEMGETQYF. The CDR3 bases are TGTGCCGGCAGCTACGAAATGGGGGAGACCCAGTACTTC.

The gene calls are TRBV7-4 and TRBJ2-7; 8 positions agree with TRBD2. The CDR3 loop spans 18 amino acids. Germline trimming cut 1 base from V and 0 bases from J; bases unmatched to any gene: 11. Per the germline V gene, CDR1 is SGHVT and CDR2 is SQSDAQ. The DNA for the CDR3 is TGTGCCAGCAGCTTAGTTGATAGCGGGACTGTCAACTCCTACGAGCAGTACTTC. Its protein is CASSLVDSGTVNSYEQYF. The entire variable domain, with the rest obtained from reference TRBV7-4 and TRBJ2-7, is as follows: GAGVSQSPRYKVAKRGRDVALRCDSISGHVTLYWYRQTLGQGSEVLTYSQSDAQRDKSGRPSGRFSAERPERSVSTLKIQRTEQGDSAVYLCASSLVDSGTVNSYEQYFGPGTRLTVT.

The sample holds a few counts of this clonotype. The chain carries TRBV11-1 and TRBJ2-5; 10 nucleotides agree with TRBD1. Germline V gene lookup returns CDR1 SGHAT and CDR2 FQDESV (reference sequence). V trimming: 5 bases; J trimming: 7 bases; junction bases outside the gene matches: 16. The CDR3 contains 17 residues. The CDR3 here is CASSALDPGQGTATQYF. The CDR3 nucleotides are TGTGCCAGCAGCGCCTTAGATCCGGGACAGGGGACAGCGACCCAGTACTTC.